This TCR beta chain was observed in a study of blood T cell repertoires in COVID-19. Study summary: Nucleic acid was either cDNA or gDNA, and it came from T cells, B-cell-depleted T cells, or PBMCs.

In the original analysis: Counts of nucleated cells, estimated from reference gene primer amplification, were obtained. Profiled with immunoSEQ multiplex PCR; TCRdb holds only in-frame clones, not every one. V and J calls and clone size follow that table, whereas D and trimming were derived from the DNA. This table holds some 200,000 clones, 80% to 90% found once. This sequence originates from a man aged 45 to 65 who had recovered from COVID-19. The sequenced sample consisted of peripheral blood.

This chain's CDR3 is CAIRAYRGETQYF. CDR3 sequence (DNA): TGTGCCATCAGGGCCTACAGGGGGGAGACCCAGTACTTC. V and J are TRBV10-3 and TRBJ2-5, with 8 bases that match TRBD1. After removal of 6 bases from V and 5 bases from J, the junction contained 5 bases not matched to a gene. Per germline, CDR1 ENHRY and CDR2 SYGVKD. The CDR3 spans 13 residues.